This T cell receptor beta chain was captured in a study of naive and memory T cell subsets. The CDR3 contains 18 residues. The ends lost 4 bases at V and 3 bases at J; junction bases unmatched: 9. Germline-derived CDR1 and CDR2 are SGHTA and FQGNSA. Overall study findings and caveats: TCR transcript changes with activation or differentiation may affect this RNA method.

This clonotype was recorded a few times. Its antigen is not identified. The SP2 primer and nested alpha and beta constant region primers amplified ligated cDNA in four rounds. For blood and skin samples, reverse transcription used TCR alpha and beta constant primers. TCRdb reprocessed the 5' RACE reads via MiXCR and lists one record per CDR3 protein. The sample comprises more than 60,000 distinct CDR3 sequences, under 10% of which are singletons, and 15% to 20% rests with the top ten. TCR cDNA received a 3' ligated oligonucleotide that carried a UMI. Whole blood, roughly 2.5 ml, came from adult healthy volunteers. Input was about 1 to 1000 ng of DNase-treated total RNA without cell sorting.

V gene TRBV7-2 combines with J gene TRBJ2-7; the match to TRBD2 covers 16 bases. The sequence came from a female donor in good health. The CDR3 here is CASSSGTSGRAGYYEQYF. The DNA for the CDR3 is TGTGCCAGCAGCTCCGGGACTAGCGGGAGGGCCGGATACTACGAGCAGTACTTC. The whole variable domain, remainder taken from reference TRBV7-2 and TRBJ2-7, is GAGVSQSPSNKVTEKGKDVELRCDPISGHTALYWYRQSLGQGLEFLIYFQGNSAPDKSGLPSDRFSAERTGGSVSTLTIQRTQQEDSAVYLCASSSGTSGRAGYYEQYFGPGTRLTVT.